This TCR beta chain was obtained from a study of radiotherapy plus CTLA-4 blockade in lung cancer (dated by TCRdb to the late 2010s). Concerning the study at large: Among enrolled patients, roughly 17% had an objective response and approximately 30% reached disease control.

What the research found in general, with its limitations: After treatment with radiotherapy and ipilimumab, TCR clones that originated in tumors expanded in peripheral blood. Early dynamic changes in blood T cell clones, together with increased serum interferon-beta after radiation, were reported as the strongest predictors of response.

Library preparation used the immunoSEQ multiplex PCR assay. This is the immuneACCESS table as TCRdb keeps it, with only in-frame sequences that have V and J called. A part of the clones is gone; compared with another copy, unresolved V genes explain less than half, and the rest is unexplained. This sample lists some 50,000 clones; approximately 79% were detected once. The top ten clonotypes cover under 3.5% of the sample. For this clone: Its specific antigen is unknown. Base quality data are lacking; no much larger clone is found one base away.

The study tested focal radiation therapy combined with CTLA-4 blockade (ipilimumab) in patients with chemo-refractory metastatic non-small-cell lung cancer. The germline ends are 15 bases apart after V is trimmed by 0 bases and J by 4 bases. CDR1 and CDR2 (PRHDT, FYEKMQ) derive from the germline V gene (reference sequence). Including cysteine and phenylalanine, the CDR3 has 16 amino acids. Left in the record is the CDR3 DNA by itself, 48 bases read in frame from the first base. Specimen: peripheral blood, collected from a patient treated with radiotherapy plus ipilimumab. The TCR originated in a human donor with non-small cell lung cancer who had a partial response to radiotherapy plus ipilimumab. The rearranged segments are TRBV13 and TRBJ1-2, and the D gene may be TRBD1, 5 bases matching. DNA sequence: TGTGCCAGCAGCTTAGGAGACAGTGGCCGGGCCTATGGCTACACCTTC. This codes for CASSLGDSGRAYGYTF.